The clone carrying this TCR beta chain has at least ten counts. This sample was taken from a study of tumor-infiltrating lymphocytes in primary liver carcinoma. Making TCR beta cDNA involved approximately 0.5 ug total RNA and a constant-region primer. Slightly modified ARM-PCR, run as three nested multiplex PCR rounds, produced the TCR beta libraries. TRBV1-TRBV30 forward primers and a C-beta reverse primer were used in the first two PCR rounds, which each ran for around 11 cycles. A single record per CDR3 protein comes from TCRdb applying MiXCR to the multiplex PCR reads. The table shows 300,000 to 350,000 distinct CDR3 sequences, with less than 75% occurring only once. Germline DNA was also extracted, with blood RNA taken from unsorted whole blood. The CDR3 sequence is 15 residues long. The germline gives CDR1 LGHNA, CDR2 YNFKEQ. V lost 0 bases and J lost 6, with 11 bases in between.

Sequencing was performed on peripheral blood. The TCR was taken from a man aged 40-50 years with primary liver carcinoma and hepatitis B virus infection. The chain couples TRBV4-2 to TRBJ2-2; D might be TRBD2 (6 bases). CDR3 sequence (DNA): TGTGCCAGCAGCCAAGACGCCGGGAGAGCCGGGGAGCTGTTTTTT. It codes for CASSQDAGRAGELFF.